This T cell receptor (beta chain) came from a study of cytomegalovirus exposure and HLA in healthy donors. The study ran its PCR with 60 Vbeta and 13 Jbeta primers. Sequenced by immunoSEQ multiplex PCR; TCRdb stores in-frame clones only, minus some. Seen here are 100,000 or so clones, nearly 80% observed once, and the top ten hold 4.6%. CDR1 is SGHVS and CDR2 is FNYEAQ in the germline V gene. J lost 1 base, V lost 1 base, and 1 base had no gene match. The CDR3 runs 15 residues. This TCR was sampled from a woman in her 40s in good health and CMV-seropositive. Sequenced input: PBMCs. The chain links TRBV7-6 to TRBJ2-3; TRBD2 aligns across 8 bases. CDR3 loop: CASSLGTSRTDTQYF. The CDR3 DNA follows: TGTGCCAGCAGCTTAGGGACTAGCCGCACAGATACGCAGTATTTT.